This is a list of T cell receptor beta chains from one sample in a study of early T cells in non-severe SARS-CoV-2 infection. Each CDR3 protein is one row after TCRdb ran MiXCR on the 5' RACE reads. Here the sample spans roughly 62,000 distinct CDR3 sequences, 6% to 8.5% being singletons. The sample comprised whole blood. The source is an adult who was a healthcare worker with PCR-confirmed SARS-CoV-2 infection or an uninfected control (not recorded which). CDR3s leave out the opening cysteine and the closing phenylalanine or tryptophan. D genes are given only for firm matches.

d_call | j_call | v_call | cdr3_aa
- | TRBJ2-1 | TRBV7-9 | ASSLATTFRGGEQF
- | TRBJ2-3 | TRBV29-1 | SWNRGVTDTQY
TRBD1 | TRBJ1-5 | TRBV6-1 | ASSKIEQGQH
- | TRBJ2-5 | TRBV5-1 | ASSLWGETQY
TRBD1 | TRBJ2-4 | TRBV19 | ASSPGQGAVQY
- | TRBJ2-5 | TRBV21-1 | ASSKLPGLAGVTQETQY
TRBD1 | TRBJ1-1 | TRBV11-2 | ASSPDRVGTEAF
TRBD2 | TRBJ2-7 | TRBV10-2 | ASSAGTSYEQY
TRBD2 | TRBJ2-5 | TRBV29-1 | SVESGRLAATQY
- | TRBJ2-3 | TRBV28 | ASSSIGGRPTDTQY
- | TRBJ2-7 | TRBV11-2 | ASSLGGTYEQY
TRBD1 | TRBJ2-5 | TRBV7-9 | ASSFGTGTIQETQY
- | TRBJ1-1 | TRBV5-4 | ASSGTGLLEGTEAF
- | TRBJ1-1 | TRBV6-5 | ASSSHSGGTEAF
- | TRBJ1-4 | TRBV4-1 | ASSQDGKSNEKLF
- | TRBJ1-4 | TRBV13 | ASSLRATNEKLF
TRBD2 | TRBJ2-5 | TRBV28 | ASSAGTSGRAEKETQY
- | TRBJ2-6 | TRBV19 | ASGSGPGANVLT
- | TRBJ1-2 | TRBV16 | ASSETGSGYT
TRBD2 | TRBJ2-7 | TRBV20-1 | SARASGRAPYEQY
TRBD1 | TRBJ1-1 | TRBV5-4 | ASSLTGGGKTEAF
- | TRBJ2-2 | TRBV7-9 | ASSFSIAGELF
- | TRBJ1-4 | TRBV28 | ASSSGGLGSEKLF
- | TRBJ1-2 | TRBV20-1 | SARDVNRARYGYT
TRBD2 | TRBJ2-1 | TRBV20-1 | SEASGKNEQF
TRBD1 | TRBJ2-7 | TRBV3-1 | ASTIRQGAGEQY
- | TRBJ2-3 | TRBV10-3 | AIRDSESTDTQY
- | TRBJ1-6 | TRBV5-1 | ASTTDNSPLH